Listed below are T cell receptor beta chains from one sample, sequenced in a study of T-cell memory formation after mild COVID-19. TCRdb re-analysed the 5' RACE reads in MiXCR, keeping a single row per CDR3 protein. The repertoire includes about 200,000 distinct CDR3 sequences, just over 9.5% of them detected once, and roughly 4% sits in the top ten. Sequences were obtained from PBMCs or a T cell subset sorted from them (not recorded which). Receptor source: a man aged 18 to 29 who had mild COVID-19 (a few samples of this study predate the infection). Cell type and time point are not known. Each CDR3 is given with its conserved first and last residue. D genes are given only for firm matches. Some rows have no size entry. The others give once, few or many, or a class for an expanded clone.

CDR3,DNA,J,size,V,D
CASSLQTGGNTGELFF,TGTGCCAGCTCACTCCAAACCGGAGGGAACACCGGGGAGCTGTTTTTT,TRBJ2-2,few,TRBV18,-
CASTLYGTTEAFF,TGTGCCAGCACCCTATATGGGACCACTGAAGCTTTCTTT,TRBJ1-1,many,TRBV28,-
CASSLEVMNTEAFF,TGTGCCAGCAGTTTAGAGGTTATGAACACTGAAGCTTTCTTT,TRBJ1-1,many,TRBV12-3/TRBV12-4,-
CSAYRAEGYTF,TGCAGTGCTTACAGGGCTGAAGGCTACACCTTC,TRBJ1-2,-,TRBV20-1,-
CASSLYGTQYF,TGTGCCAGCAGCTTATACGGGACGCAGTATTTT,TRBJ2-3,few,TRBV7-2,-
CASSGLNEQYF,TGTGCCAGCAGTGGGCTTAACGAGCAGTACTTC,TRBJ2-7,few,TRBV6-4,-
CASSYERGSVWYEQFF,TGTGCCAGCAGTTACGAAAGGGGTAGCGTGTGGTATGAGCAGTTCTTC,TRBJ2-1,few,TRBV6-2/TRBV6-3,-
CASSEVGTGGTQYF,TGTGCCAGCAGTGAAGTGGGGACAGGAGGGACCCAGTACTTC,TRBJ2-5,-,TRBV6-1,TRBD1
CASSLVGGNFYNEQFF,TGTGCCAGCAGCTTAGTGGGGGGGAACTTCTACAATGAGCAGTTCTTC,TRBJ2-1,few,TRBV7-8,TRBD2
CASSLAGWVTQYF,TGTGCCAGCAGCTTAGCGGGATGGGTGACCCAGTACTTC,TRBJ2-5,-,TRBV7-9,-
CASSLAVQGASDTQYF,TGCGCCAGCAGCTTGGCCGTCCAGGGGGCCTCAGATACGCAGTATTTT,TRBJ2-3,many,TRBV5-1,TRBD1
CASSQETKAGGPVRELFF,TGCGCCAGCAGCCAAGAAACGAAAGCGGGGGGGCCGGTAAGGGAGCTGTTTTTT,TRBJ2-2,-,TRBV4-1,TRBD2
CASSLQGFRETQYF,TGTGCCAGCAGCCTACAGGGGTTCCGGGAGACCCAGTACTTC,TRBJ2-5,few,TRBV7-9,TRBD1
CSAARVGGELFF,TGCAGCGCTGCCAGGGTTGGCGGGGAGCTGTTTTTT,TRBJ2-2,-,TRBV29-1,-
CATGQGDYNEQFF,TGTGCCACGGGACAGGGAGACTACAATGAGCAGTTCTTC,TRBJ2-1,many,TRBV10-3,TRBD1
CASLGGLRKQHF,TGTGCCAGCTTGGGGGGGCTACGGAAACAGCATTTT,TRBJ1-5,-,TRBV28,-